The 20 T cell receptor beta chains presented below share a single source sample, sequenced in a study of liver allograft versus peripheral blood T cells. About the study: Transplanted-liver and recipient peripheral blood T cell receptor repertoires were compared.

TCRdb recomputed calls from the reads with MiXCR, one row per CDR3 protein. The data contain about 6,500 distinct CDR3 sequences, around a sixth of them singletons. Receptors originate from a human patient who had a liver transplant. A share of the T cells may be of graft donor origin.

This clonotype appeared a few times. The CDR3 sequence is CASSSGTATEAFF. The CDR3 region has the DNA TGTGCCAGCAGTTCCGGGACAGCCACTGAAGCTTTCTTT. The J gene is TRBJ1-1, the V gene TRBV12-3 or TRBV12-4; 7 nucleotides agree with TRBD1. The CDR3 is 13 amino acids. The V and J ends lost 4 bases and 4 bases, in that order; junction bases with no gene match: 3.

The chain's CDR3 is CASSVGGSNEQFF. The CDR3 bases are TGTGCCAGCAGCGTAGGGGGGAGCAATGAGCAGTTCTTC. This sequence joins TRBV9 and TRBJ2-1, with D tentatively TRBD1 or TRBD2 (5 bases each). Deletions cut 0 bases from V and 6 bases from J, with 7 bases between. The length of the CDR3 is 13 residues. Germline values: CDR1 SGDLS, CDR2 YYNGEE.

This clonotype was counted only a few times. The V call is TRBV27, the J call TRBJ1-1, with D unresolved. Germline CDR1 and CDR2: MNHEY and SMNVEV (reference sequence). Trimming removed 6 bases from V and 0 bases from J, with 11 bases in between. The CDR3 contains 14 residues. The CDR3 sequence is CASSLAPMNTEAFF. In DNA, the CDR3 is TGTGCCAGCAGCCTCGCACCCATGAACACTGAAGCTTTCTTT.

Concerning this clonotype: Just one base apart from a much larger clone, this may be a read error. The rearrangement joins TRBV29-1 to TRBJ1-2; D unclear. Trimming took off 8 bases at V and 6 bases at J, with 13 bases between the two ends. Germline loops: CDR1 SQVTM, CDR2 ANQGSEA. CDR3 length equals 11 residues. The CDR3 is CSTRSADGYTF. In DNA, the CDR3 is TGCAGCACGAGGAGCGCGGATGGCTACACCTTC.

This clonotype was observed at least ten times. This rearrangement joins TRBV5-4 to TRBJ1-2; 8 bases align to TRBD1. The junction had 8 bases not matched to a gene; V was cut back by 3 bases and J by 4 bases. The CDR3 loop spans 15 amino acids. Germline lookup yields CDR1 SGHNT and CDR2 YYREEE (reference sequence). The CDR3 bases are TGTGCCAGCAGCTGGGGGGACAGGTCATTCTATGGCTACACCTTC. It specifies CASSWGDRSFYGYTF.

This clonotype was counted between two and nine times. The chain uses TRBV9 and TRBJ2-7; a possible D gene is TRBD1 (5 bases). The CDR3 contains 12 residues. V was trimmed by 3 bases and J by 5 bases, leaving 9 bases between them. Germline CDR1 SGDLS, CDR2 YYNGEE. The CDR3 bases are TGTGCCAGCAGCGCTACAGGAAACGAGCAGTACTTC. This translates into CASSATGNEQYF.

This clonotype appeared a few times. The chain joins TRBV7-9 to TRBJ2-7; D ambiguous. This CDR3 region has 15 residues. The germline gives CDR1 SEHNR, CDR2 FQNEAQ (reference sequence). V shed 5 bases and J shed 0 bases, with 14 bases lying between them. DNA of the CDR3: TGTGCCAGCAGCCCGTTAGGCCGGAGCTCCTACGAGCAGTACTTC. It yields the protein CASSPLGRSSYEQYF.

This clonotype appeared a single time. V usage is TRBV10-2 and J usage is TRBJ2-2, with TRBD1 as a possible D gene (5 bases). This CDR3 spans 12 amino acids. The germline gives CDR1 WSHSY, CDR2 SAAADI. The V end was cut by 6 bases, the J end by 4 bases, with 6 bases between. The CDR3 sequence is CASRQGTGELFF. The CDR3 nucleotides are TGCGCCAGCAGGCAGGGCACCGGGGAGCTGTTTTTT.

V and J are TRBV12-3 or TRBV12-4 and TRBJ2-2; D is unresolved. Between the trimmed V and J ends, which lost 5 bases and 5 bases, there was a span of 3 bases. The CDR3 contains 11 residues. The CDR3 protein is CASSGTGELFF. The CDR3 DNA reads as TGTGCCAGCAGTGGTACCGGGGAGCTGTTTTTT.

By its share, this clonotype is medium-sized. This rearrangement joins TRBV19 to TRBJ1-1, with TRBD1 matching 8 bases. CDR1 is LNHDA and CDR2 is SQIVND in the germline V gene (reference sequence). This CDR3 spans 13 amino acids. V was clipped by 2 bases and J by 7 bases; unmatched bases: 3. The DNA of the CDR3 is TGTGCCAGTAGTATATACAGGGGGAATGAAGCTTTCTTT. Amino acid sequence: CASSIYRGNEAFF.

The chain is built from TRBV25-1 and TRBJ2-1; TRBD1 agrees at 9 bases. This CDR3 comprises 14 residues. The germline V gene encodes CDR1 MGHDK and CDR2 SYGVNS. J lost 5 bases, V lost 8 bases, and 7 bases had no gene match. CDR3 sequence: CASQTGGADNEQFF. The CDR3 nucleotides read TGTGCCAGCCAGACAGGGGGGGCGGACAATGAGCAGTTCTTC.

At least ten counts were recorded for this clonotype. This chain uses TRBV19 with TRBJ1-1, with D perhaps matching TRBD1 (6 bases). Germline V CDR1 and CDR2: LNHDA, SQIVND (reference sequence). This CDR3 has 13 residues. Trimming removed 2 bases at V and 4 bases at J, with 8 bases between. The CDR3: CASSINRVTEAFF. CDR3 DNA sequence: TGTGCCAGTAGTATAAACAGGGTCACTGAAGCTTTCTTT.

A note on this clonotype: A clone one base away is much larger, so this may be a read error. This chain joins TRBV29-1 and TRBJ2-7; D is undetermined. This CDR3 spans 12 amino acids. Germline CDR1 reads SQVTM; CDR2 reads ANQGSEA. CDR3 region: CIVERAPYEQYF. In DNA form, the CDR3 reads TGCATCGTTGAAAGGGCGCCCTACGAGCAGTACTTC.

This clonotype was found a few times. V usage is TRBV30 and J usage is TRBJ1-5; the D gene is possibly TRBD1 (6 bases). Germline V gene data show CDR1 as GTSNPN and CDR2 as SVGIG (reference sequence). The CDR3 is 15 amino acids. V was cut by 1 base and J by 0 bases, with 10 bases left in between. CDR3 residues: CAWSEGTLSNQPQHF. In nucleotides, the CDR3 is TGTGCCTGGAGTGAAGGGACACTTAGCAATCAGCCCCAGCATTTT.

The DNA for the CDR3 is TGCAGTGCTAGAGATAGGACCAACTATGGCTACACCTTC. Protein: CSARDRTNYGYTF. The chain joins TRBV20-1 to TRBJ1-2; D is ambiguous. Between the trimmed V and J ends, which lost 0 bases and 2 bases, there was a span of 7 bases. Germline CDR1 and CDR2: DFQATT and SNEGSKA (reference sequence). The CDR3 is 13 amino acids.

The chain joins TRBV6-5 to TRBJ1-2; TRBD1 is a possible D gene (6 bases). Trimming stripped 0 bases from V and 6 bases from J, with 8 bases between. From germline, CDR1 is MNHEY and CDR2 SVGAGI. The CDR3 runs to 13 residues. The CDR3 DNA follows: TGTGCCAGCAGTTACTCGGGGGCAAATGGCTACACCTTC. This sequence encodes CASSYSGANGYTF.

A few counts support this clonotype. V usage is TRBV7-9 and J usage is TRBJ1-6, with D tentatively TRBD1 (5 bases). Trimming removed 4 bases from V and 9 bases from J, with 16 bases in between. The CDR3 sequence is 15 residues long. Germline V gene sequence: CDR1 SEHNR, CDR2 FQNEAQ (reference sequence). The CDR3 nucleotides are TGTGCCAGCAGCTGGGAGACAGCGAGAGGTTCACCCCTCCACTTT. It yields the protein CASSWETARGSPLHF.

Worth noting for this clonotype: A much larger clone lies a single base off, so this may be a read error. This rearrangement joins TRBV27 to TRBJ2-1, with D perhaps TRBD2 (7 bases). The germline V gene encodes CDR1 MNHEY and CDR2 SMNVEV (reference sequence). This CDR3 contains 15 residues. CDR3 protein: CASSKGGGYYNVQFF. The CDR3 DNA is TGTGCCAGCTCTAAGGGGGGGGGTTACTACAATGTGCAGTTCTTC.

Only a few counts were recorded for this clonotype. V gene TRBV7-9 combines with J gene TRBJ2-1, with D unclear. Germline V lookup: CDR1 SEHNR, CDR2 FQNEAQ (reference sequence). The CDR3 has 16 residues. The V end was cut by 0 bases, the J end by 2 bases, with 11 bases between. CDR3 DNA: TGTGCCAGCAGCTTAGCGGCCGGAGTAACCTACAATGAGCAGTTCTTC. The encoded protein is CASSLAAGVTYNEQFF.

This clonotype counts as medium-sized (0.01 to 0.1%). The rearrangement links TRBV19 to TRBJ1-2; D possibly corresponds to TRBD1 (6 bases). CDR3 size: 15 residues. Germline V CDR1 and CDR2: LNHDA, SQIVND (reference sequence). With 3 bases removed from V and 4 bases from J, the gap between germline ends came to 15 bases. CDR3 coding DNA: TGTGCCAGTAGTATGGCCTCCGGGACATTCTATGGCTACACCTTC. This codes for CASSMASGTFYGYTF.